Following are 29 T cell receptor beta chains from one sample sequenced in a study of T cells in tuberculosis (dated by TCRdb to between 2017 and 2018). The library was made by the immunoSEQ multiplex PCR assay. Not all clones reach the TCRdb copy of this immuneACCESS table, which keeps in-frame sequences only. Checked studies attribute under half of the gap to unresolved V genes and leave the rest unexplained. The sample yields about 88,000 clones; roughly 93% were counted once. The ten most abundant clones make up 1.5% to 2% of the sample. PBMC were thawed, rested overnight, stained with GMM-loaded CD1B tetramer, a Live/Dead dye and anti-CD3, and then sorted on a FACS Aria II. CD1B tetramers were loaded with C32 glucose monomycolate purified from Rhodococcus equi. The sequenced sample was CD1b-GMM tetramer-negative cells sorted from PBMCs. Taken with the paper, the label for cell subset or site translates to: T cells not binding CD1B-GMM tetramer, sorted from same donor. These receptors originate from an adult woman with latent tuberculosis.

The chain is built from TRBV19 and TRBJ1-2, with TRBD1 as a possible D gene (6 bases). The CDR3 consists of 13 residues. The V gene lost 7 bases and the J gene lost 4 bases, with 13 bases spanning the gap. Germline values: CDR1 LNHDA, CDR2 SQIVND (reference sequence). CDR3 loop: CASNQGPGYGYTF. DNA for the CDR3: TGTGCCAGTAATCAGGGGCCGGGCTATGGCTACACCTTC.

This chain uses TRBV10-3 with TRBJ2-1; 8 nucleotides line up with TRBD1. This CDR3 comprises 13 residues. Trimming at V came to 5 bases and at J to 9 bases, leaving 6 bases not matched to a gene. The germline V gene encodes CDR1 ENHRY and CDR2 SYGVKD. This chain's CDR3 is CAISWTGQTEQFF. For the CDR3, the DNA is TGTGCCATCAGTTGGACAGGGCAGACTGAGCAGTTCTTC.

The chain recombines TRBV28 with TRBJ1-1; D possibly corresponds to TRBD1 (6 bases). V gave up 7 bases and J gave up 8 bases, with 14 bases separating them. The CDR3 is 12 amino acids. Germline V gene sequence: CDR1 MDHEN, CDR2 SYDVKM. The CDR3 spells CASTTTGLEAFF. The CDR3 region has the DNA TGTGCCAGCACCACTACAGGGTTGGAAGCTTTCTTT.

The gene calls are TRBV7-2 and TRBJ2-2; D perhaps matches TRBD1 (6 bases). CDR1 and CDR2 (germline): SGHTA, FQGNSA. This CDR3 contains 13 residues. V lost 4 bases, J lost 8 bases, and 11 bases lay in between. CDR3 amino acids: CASSSYQGGELFF. Written as DNA, the CDR3 is TGTGCCAGCAGCTCCTATCAGGGGGGGGAGCTGTTTTTT.

V and J are TRBV15 and TRBJ1-6; TRBD1 aligns across 9 bases. J gave up 10 bases and V 5 bases, and 12 bases lay outside the gene matches. Germline V gives CDR1 LNHNV, CDR2 YYDKDF (reference sequence). This CDR3 has 16 residues. The DNA for the CDR3 is TGTGCCACCAGCGGAGCACAGGGGGCAGGCTTGTCACCCCTCCACTTT. It yields the protein CATSGAQGAGLSPLHF.

This rearrangement joins TRBV2 to TRBJ2-2; D gene unclear. The CDR3 has 14 residues. Germline CDR1 is SNHLY and CDR2 is FYNNEI. V was shortened by 1 base and J by 2 bases, with 5 bases between the two germline ends. Written as DNA, the CDR3 is TGTGCCAGCAGTGAAGACAGCAACACCGGGGAGCTGTTTTTT. Protein product: CASSEDSNTGELFF.

The chain recombines TRBV19 with TRBJ1-2, with unresolved D. Deletions cut 8 bases from V and 5 bases from J, with 12 bases between. CDR1 LNHDA and CDR2 SQIVND come from the germline V gene (reference sequence). The CDR3 length is 12 residues. This CDR3 is CASSLTDYGYTF. CDR3 nucleotide sequence: TGTGCCAGTTCCCTTACAGATTATGGCTACACCTTC.

J is TRBJ2-3 and V is TRBV18; 11 bases fit TRBD2. Germline CDR1 and CDR2: KGHSH and LQKENI. This CDR3 is 15 amino acids long. V trimming: 6 bases; J trimming: 2 bases; junction bases outside the gene matches: 4. In nucleotides, the CDR3 is TGTGCCAGCTCCGAACTAGCGGGGGTCACAGATACGCAGTATTTT. Its translation is CASSELAGVTDTQYF.

The V and J genes are TRBV5-1 and TRBJ2-1; 8 positions agree with TRBD2. Germline-derived CDR1 and CDR2 are SGHRS and YFSETQ. V lost 2 bases, J lost 9 bases, and 10 bases stayed unmatched. This CDR3 region has 15 residues. DNA of the CDR3: TGCGCCAGCAGCTTTAAAAGCGGGGGAATGGTTGAGCAGTTCTTC. Translated, it gives CASSFKSGGMVEQFF.

The chain recombines TRBV19 with TRBJ1-2; TRBD1 might be the D (6 bases). Germline-derived CDR1 and CDR2 are LNHDA and SQIVND (reference sequence). The ends were cut back, 10 bases at V and 0 bases at J, with 18 bases in the middle. The CDR3 totals 15 residues. The CDR3 spells CATQGFIEANYGYTF. The CDR3 coding sequence is TGTGCCACACAGGGTTTTATCGAAGCTAACTATGGCTACACCTTC.

The rearrangement links TRBV6-1 to TRBJ1-2, with 9 bases lining up with TRBD1. CDR1 is MNHNS and CDR2 is SASEGT in the germline V gene. The CDR3 extends over 16 amino acids. Unmatched junction bases numbered 8, after V lost 2 bases and J lost 4 bases. The CDR3 region is CASSERSTGGTYGYTF. In nucleotides, the CDR3 is TGTGCCAGCAGTGAACGTTCGACAGGGGGGACCTATGGCTACACCTTC.

The genes are TRBV5-6 and TRBJ1-1, with D maybe TRBD1 (6 bases). V gave up 4 bases and J gave up 1 base, with 14 bases separating them. Germline V gives CDR1 SGHDT, CDR2 YYEEEE. CDR3 length: 15 residues. The CDR3 coding sequence is TGTGCCAGCAGCGGGGGGGGGCGAGGGAACACTGAAGCTTTCTTT. Its translation is CASSGGGRGNTEAFF.

CDR3 protein: CASSDNSYGYTF. CDR3 bases: TGTGCCAGCAGTGACAACAGCTATGGCTACACCTTC. The chain carries TRBV6-4 and TRBJ1-2, with no clear D. CDR1 is MRHNA and CDR2 is SNTAGT in the germline V gene. The CDR3 consists of 12 residues. With 2 bases removed from V and 4 bases from J, the gap between germline ends came to 5 bases.

The chain carries TRBV2 and TRBJ1-2; D might be TRBD1 (6 bases). There are 14 residues in the CDR3. Per germline, CDR1 SNHLY and CDR2 FYNNEI. V gave up 6 bases and J gave up 4 bases, with 15 bases separating them. The DNA for the CDR3 is TGTGCCAGCAGGGCAGGACAGCTTTCCTATGGCTACACCTTC. Amino acids: CASRAGQLSYGYTF.

J is TRBJ2-7 and V is TRBV6-5; 9 nucleotides match TRBD2. V dropped 4 bases and J dropped 0; count of bases not matched to a gene: 4. The germline V gene has CDR1 MNHEY and CDR2 SVGAGI. This CDR3 is 15 amino acids long. CDR3 sequence: CASSLLAGDSYEQYF. The DNA of the CDR3 is TGTGCCAGCAGTTTACTAGCGGGCGACTCCTACGAGCAGTACTTC.

The chain combines TRBV11-3 with TRBJ2-1; 9 bases match TRBD1. The CDR3 spans 15 residues. Germline assignment: CDR1 SGHNT and CDR2 YENEEA. V shed 5 bases, J shed 3 bases, and the junction held 5 bases outside the gene matches. The CDR3: CASSPGQGFYNEQFF. CDR3 nucleotides: TGTGCCAGCAGCCCGGGACAGGGCTTCTACAATGAGCAGTTCTTC. Together with reference TRBV11-3 and TRBJ2-1, the CDR3 gives the full variable domain: EAGVVQSPRYKIIEKKQPVAFWCNPISGHNTLYWYLQNLGQGPELLIRYENEEAVDDSQLPKDRFSAERLKGVDSTLKIQPAELGDSAVYLCASSPGQGFYNEQFFGPGTRLTVL.

V gene TRBV10-2 combines with J gene TRBJ2-1, with TRBD2 identical over 11 bases. The CDR3 length is 14 residues. Germline lookup yields CDR1 WSHSY and CDR2 SAAADI. V shed 6 bases, J shed 6 bases, and the junction held 4 bases outside the gene matches. The CDR3 DNA follows: TGCGCCAGCAGAATAGCGGGGGGGAGCAATGAGCAGTTCTTC. Translating gives CASRIAGGSNEQFF.

This chain connects TRBV29-1 to TRBJ1-1; no firm D call. This CDR3 contains 13 residues. Germline-derived CDR1 and CDR2 are SQVTM and ANQGSEA. V lost 4 bases and J 7 bases, leaving 16 bases between the germline ends. CDR3 bases: TGCAGCGTTGGCAGAAGACTACAGCTTGAAGCTTTCTTT. Encoded protein: CSVGRRLQLEAFF.

J is TRBJ1-6 and V is TRBV11-2; TRBD1 matches at 9 bases. This CDR3 is built from 16 residues. The J segment lost 6 bases and the V segment lost 1 base, leaving 4 bases of the junction unmatched. Germline CDR1 reads SGHAT; CDR2 reads FQNNGV. The CDR3 spells CASSLVPTGGNSPLHF. CDR3 in DNA: TGTGCCAGCAGCTTAGTGCCGACAGGGGGTAATTCACCCCTCCACTTT.

The V and J genes are TRBV11-2 and TRBJ1-1, with 9 nucleotides matching TRBD1. After removal of 1 base from V and 4 bases from J, the junction contained 10 bases not matched to a gene. CDR3 length: 17 residues. Germline loops: CDR1 SGHAT, CDR2 FQNNGV. The CDR3 reads CASSLGTGGMLGTEAFF. The CDR3 nucleotides read TGTGCCAGCAGCTTAGGAACAGGGGGCATGCTTGGCACTGAAGCTTTCTTT.

V is TRBV30 and J is TRBJ1-2; possible D gene TRBD1, 6 bases. V shed 4 bases and J shed 14 bases, with 23 bases lying between them. Germline V gene sequence: CDR1 GTSNPN, CDR2 SVGIG (reference sequence). The CDR3 sequence is 13 residues long. In DNA, the CDR3 is TGTGCCTGGACGGAAATGGAGACAGGCCCGACAACCTTC. It translates to CAWTEMETGPTTF.

J is TRBJ1-4 and V is TRBV28, with D possibly being TRBD1 (5 bases). With 6 bases removed from V and 5 bases from J, the gap between germline ends came to 16 bases. CDR1 is MDHEN and CDR2 is SYDVKM in the germline V gene. The CDR3 loop spans 15 amino acids. CDR3 loop: CASSPGGGGNEKLFF. The CDR3 coding sequence is TGTGCCAGCAGCCCTGGGGGGGGAGGGAATGAAAAACTGTTTTTT.

The chain joins TRBV19 to TRBJ1-5; no clear D. The CDR3 totals 15 residues. The germline CDR1 and CDR2 sequences are LNHDA and SQIVND (reference sequence). Trimming shortened V by 4 bases and J by 0 bases, and 10 bases separated the two germline ends. The CDR3 sequence is CASSSWAYSNQPQHF. CDR3 nucleotide sequence: TGTGCCAGTAGTAGTTGGGCGTATAGCAATCAGCCCCAGCATTTT.

The gene calls are TRBV27 and TRBJ1-2; D might be TRBD1 (6 bases). Trimming shortened V by 7 bases and J by 4 bases, and 16 bases separated the two germline ends. Germline lookup yields CDR1 MNHEY and CDR2 SMNVEV (reference sequence). CDR3 size: 14 residues. DNA of the CDR3: TGTGCCAGCAAAAGGGGGTCCCTTTTCTATGGCTACACCTTC. This gives the protein CASKRGSLFYGYTF.

This chain links TRBV19 with TRBJ1-5; 9 bases map to TRBD1. V trimming: 5 bases; J trimming: 2 bases; junction bases outside the gene matches: 7. This CDR3 has 16 residues. Looked up from germline, CDR1 is LNHDA and CDR2 is SQIVND (reference sequence). CDR3 amino acids: CASSPKDRGGNQPQHF. CDR3 DNA sequence: TGTGCCAGTAGTCCAAAGGACAGGGGCGGCAATCAGCCCCAGCATTTT. Full variable domain (outside the CDR3, taken from reference TRBV19 and TRBJ1-5): DGGITQSPKYLFRKEGQNVTLSCEQNLNHDAMYWYRQDPGQGLRLIYYSQIVNDFQKGDIAEGYSVSREKKESFPLTVTSAQKNPTAFYLCASSPKDRGGNQPQHFGDGTRLSIL.

V and J are TRBV6-5 and TRBJ1-5; 8 bases are shared with TRBD1. This CDR3 has 15 residues. Germline CDR1 MNHEY, CDR2 SVGAGI. After removal of 6 bases from V and 6 bases from J, the junction contained 10 bases not matched to a gene. CDR3 residues: CASSASGGRGQPQHF. For the CDR3, the DNA is TGTGCCAGCAGCGCCTCAGGGGGCAGGGGTCAGCCCCAGCATTTT.

The chain joins TRBV2 to TRBJ2-5, with TRBD1 identical over 10 bases. This CDR3 region has 14 residues. Looked up from germline, CDR1 is SNHLY and CDR2 is FYNNEI. V was pared by 6 bases and J by 5 bases, with 6 bases of the junction left unmatched. This CDR3 is CASRMGQGLETQYF. CDR3 DNA: TGTGCCAGCAGAATGGGACAGGGGTTGGAGACCCAGTACTTC. The complete variable domain, with remaining parts taken from reference TRBV2 and TRBJ2-5, reads EPEVTQTPSHQVTQMGQEVILRCVPISNHLYFYWYRQILGQKVEFLVSFYNNEISEKSEIFDDQFSVERPDGSNFTLKIRSTKLEDSAMYFCASRMGQGLETQYFGPGTRLLVL.

The V and J genes are TRBV15 and TRBJ2-1; the D gene is possibly TRBD1 (5 bases). CDR3 length equals 16 residues. Trimming removed 0 bases from V and 5 bases from J, with 14 bases in between. Germline CDR1 and CDR2: LNHNV and YYDKDF (reference sequence). The CDR3 DNA follows: TGTGCCACCAGCAGAGATGGGGCAGGCCAAGACAATGAGCAGTTCTTC. Translated: CATSRDGAGQDNEQFF.

The genes are TRBV2 and TRBJ2-1; TRBD2 might be the D (5 bases). V was pared by 6 bases and J by 7 bases, with 13 bases between. CDR1 and CDR2 (germline): SNHLY, FYNNEI. This CDR3 contains 13 residues. The CDR3 DNA is TGTGCCAGCAGCGTAGGACGAGGGAATGAGCAGTTCTTC. It specifies CASSVGRGNEQFF.